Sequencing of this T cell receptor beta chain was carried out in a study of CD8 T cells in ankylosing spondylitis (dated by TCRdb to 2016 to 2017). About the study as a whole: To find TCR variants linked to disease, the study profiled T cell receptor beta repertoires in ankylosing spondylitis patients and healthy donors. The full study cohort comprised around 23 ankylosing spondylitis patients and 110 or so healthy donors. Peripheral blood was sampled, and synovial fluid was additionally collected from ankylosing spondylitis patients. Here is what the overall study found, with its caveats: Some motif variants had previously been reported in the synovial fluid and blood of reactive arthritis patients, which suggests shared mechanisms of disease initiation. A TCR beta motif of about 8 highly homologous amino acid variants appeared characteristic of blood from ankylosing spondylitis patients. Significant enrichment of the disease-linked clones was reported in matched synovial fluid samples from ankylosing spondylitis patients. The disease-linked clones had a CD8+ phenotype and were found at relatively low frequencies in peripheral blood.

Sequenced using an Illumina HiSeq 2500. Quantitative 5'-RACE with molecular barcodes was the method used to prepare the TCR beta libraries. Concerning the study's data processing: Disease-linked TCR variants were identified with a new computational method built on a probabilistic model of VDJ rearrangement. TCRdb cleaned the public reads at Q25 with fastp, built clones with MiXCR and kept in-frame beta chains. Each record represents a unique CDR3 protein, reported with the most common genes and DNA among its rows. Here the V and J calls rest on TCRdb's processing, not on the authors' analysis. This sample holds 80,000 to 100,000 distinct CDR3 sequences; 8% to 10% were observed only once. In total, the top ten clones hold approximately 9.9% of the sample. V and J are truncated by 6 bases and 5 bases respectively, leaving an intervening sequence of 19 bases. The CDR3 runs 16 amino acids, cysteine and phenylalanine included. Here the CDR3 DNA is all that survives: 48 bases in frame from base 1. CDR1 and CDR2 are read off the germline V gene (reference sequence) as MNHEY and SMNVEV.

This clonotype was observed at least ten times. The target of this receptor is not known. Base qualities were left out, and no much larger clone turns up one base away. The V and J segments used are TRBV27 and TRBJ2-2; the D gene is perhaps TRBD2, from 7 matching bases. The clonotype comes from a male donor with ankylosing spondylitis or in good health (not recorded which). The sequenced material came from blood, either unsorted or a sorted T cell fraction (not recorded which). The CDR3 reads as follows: CASRDAQGGVTGELFF. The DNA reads TGTGCCAGCAGGGACGCACAAGGGGGGGTTACCGGGGAGCTGTTTTTT.